This T cell receptor (beta chain) was recovered during a study of human T cells and chemical hapten exposure. Whole-study context: For sensitization, 2% DPC was applied to an approximately 2 cm by approximately 2 cm patch of upper inner arm skin.

Findings and caveats of the study: Among TCRs, those above 1 in 1000 frequency were unaffected by DPC sensitization.

The CDR3 length is 12 residues. Per germline, CDR1 SEHNR and CDR2 FQNEAQ (reference sequence). Deletions cut 5 bases from V and 5 bases from J, with 9 bases between. Each cDNA molecule in the library carried unique molecular identifiers. MiXCR was run by TCRdb on the RACE reads, yielding one entry per CDR3 protein. The table records around 300,000 distinct CDR3 sequences, about 5.4% of them present only once. With regard to this clonotype: What it binds is not known.

Time point defined: pre-sensitization, week 0. Specified treatment: therapeutic diphenylcyclopropenone sensitization with weekly scalp DPC. J is TRBJ1-1 and V is TRBV7-9, with unresolved D. The sequences come from whole blood, collected in connection with sensitization to the hapten diphenylcyclopropenone (DPC). This clonotype was obtained from a woman under 30 with alopecia areata. Some clones in this sample may be carry-over from other donors' samples. CDR3: CASSPYETEAFF. In nucleotides, the CDR3 is TGTGCCAGCAGCCCCTACGAGACTGAAGCTTTCTTT.